Shown below are 27 T cell receptor beta chains from a single sample sequenced in a study of blood T cell repertoires in COVID-19. Some clones are missing from TCRdb's copy, which holds only in-frame ones; the method was immunoSEQ multiplex PCR. The table has about 49,000 clones, roughly 79% seen once. Sequencing input: peripheral blood. All receptors derive from a woman of 80 years or more with COVID-19, enrolled during active disease.

The rearrangement links TRBV30 to TRBJ2-1, with a possible D match to TRBD2 (5 bases). The CDR3 has 14 residues. V was clipped by 1 base and J by 6 bases, with 13 bases between them. Germline V CDR1 and CDR2: GTSNPN, SVGIG (reference sequence). The CDR3 loop is CAWSGGIRINEQFF. The CDR3 bases are TGTGCCTGGAGTGGAGGGATAAGAATCAATGAGCAGTTCTTC.

This clone is a singleton in its sample. Germline and junction disagree at one end, which may indicate a read error. This chain joins TRBV7-7 and TRBJ2-5; possible D gene TRBD2, 5 bases. The CDR3 totals 15 residues. Germline loops: CDR1 SSHAT, CDR2 FNYEAQ (reference sequence). DNA of the CDR3: TGTGCTAGCAGCGCCACTTCCACTCGCGGGGAGACCCAGTACTTC. Its translation is CASSATSTRGETQYF.

J is TRBJ2-5 and V is TRBV7-6, with TRBD2 matching 11 bases. Losses at the gene ends were 5 bases for V and 5 bases for J; bases not matched to a gene: 1. CDR1 and CDR2 from the germline V gene are SGHVS and FNYEAQ. The CDR3 is 13 residues long. The CDR3 DNA sequence: TGTGCCAGCAGCACTAGCGGGAGCGAGACCCAGTACTTC. This translates into CASSTSGSETQYF.

This clone was recorded only once. The V gene is TRBV5-5, the J gene TRBJ1-2; 7 nucleotides align to TRBD1. CDR3 length: 14 residues. CDR1 is SGHKS and CDR2 is YYEKEE in the germline V gene (reference sequence). V was pared by 1 base and J by 4 bases, with 4 bases of the junction left unmatched. The CDR3 sequence is CASSLTGVSYGYTF. In DNA form, the CDR3 reads TGTGCCAGCAGCTTGACAGGGGTTAGCTATGGCTACACCTTC.

DNA for the CDR3: TGTGCCAGCAGCCTCGGACTAGCGGGAGAACGCGAGACCCAGTACTTC. Protein sequence: CASSLGLAGERETQYF. The rearrangement joins TRBV7-2 to TRBJ2-5; 13 nucleotides match TRBD2. The germline CDR1 and CDR2 sequences are SGHTA and FQGNSA. The CDR3 runs to 16 residues. The trim removed 5 bases at V and 5 bases at J, leaving 8 bases unmatched.

The J gene is TRBJ2-1, the V gene TRBV7-8; TRBD2 matches at 7 bases. Losses at the gene ends were 1 base for V and 4 bases for J; bases not matched to a gene: 10. The CDR3 is made up of 17 amino acids. Germline CDR1 SGHVS, CDR2 FQNEAQ. In nucleotides, the CDR3 is TGTGCCAGCAGCTTAGATACTAGCGACGTCAGGTACAATGAGCAGTTCTTC. Its translation is CASSLDTSDVRYNEQFF.

The chain recombines TRBV5-6 with TRBJ2-3, with TRBD1 matching over 7 bases. This CDR3 has 16 residues. Per the germline V gene, CDR1 is SGHDT and CDR2 is YYEEEE. V gave up 1 base and J gave up 4 bases; unmatched junction bases: 9. CDR3 DNA sequence: TGTGCCAGCAGCTTGCCGTTTATGCAGGGGGCAGATACGCAGTATTTT. Protein sequence: CASSLPFMQGADTQYF. The complete variable domain, with remaining parts taken from reference TRBV5-6 and TRBJ2-3, reads DAGVTQSPTHLIKTRGQQVTLRCSPKSGHDTVSWYQQALGQGPQFIFQYYEEEERQRGNFPDRFSGHQFPNYSSELNVNALLLGDSALYLCASSLPFMQGADTQYFGPGTRLTVL.

CDR3 in amino acids: CASSGGQGSNQPQHF. CDR3 in DNA: TGTGCCAGCAGCGGGGGACAGGGGAGCAATCAGCCCCAGCATTTT. The chain has TRBV7-9 and TRBJ1-5, with 10 bases matching TRBD1. The CDR3 loop spans 15 amino acids. V dropped 5 bases and J dropped 1; count of bases not matched to a gene: 2. Germline loops: CDR1 SEHNR, CDR2 FQNEAQ (reference sequence). The variable domain in full, with the rest retrieved from reference TRBV7-9 and TRBJ1-5, is DTGVSQNPRHKITKRGQNVTFRCDPISEHNRLYWYRQTLGQGPEFLTYFQNEAQLEKSRLLSDRFSAERPKGSFSTLEIQRTEQGDSAMYLCASSGGQGSNQPQHFGDGTRLSIL.

The gene calls are TRBV28 and TRBJ1-5; the D is unclear. CDR3 length: 14 residues. Trimming took off 6 bases at V and 2 bases at J, with 11 bases between the two ends. Looked up from germline, CDR1 is MDHEN and CDR2 is SYDVKM. The CDR3 here is CASSFDSGNQPQHF. The DNA for the CDR3 is TGTGCCAGCAGCTTTGACTCAGGCAATCAGCCCCAGCATTTT.

This chain joins TRBV2 and TRBJ1-5; D perhaps matches TRBD1 (5 bases). There are 12 residues in the CDR3. Germline V lookup: CDR1 SNHLY, CDR2 FYNNEI. Trimming cost V 8 bases and J 12 bases, with 17 bases left between them. This CDR3 is CASGSTRQSQHF. The CDR3 DNA sequence: TGTGCCAGCGGGTCCACTCGACAGAGCCAGCATTTT.

This chain connects TRBV19 to TRBJ1-1, with 10 bases matching TRBD1. Germline CDR1 reads LNHDA; CDR2 reads SQIVND (reference sequence). J was trimmed by 1 base and V by 7 bases; bases with no gene match: 12. The CDR3 loop spans 17 amino acids. CDR3 amino acids: CASNPTGGAFTNTEAFF. CDR3 bases: TGTGCCAGTAACCCGACAGGGGGCGCGTTTACGAACACTGAAGCTTTCTTT.

This clone was seen a few times. The rearrangement joins TRBV19 to TRBJ1-6; D unresolved. There are 17 residues in the CDR3. Germline CDR1 is LNHDA and CDR2 is SQIVND (reference sequence). V was trimmed by 1 base and J by 0 bases, leaving 10 bases between them. The CDR3 spells CASSIAQRSSYNSPLHF. CDR3 DNA: TGTGCCAGTAGTATAGCCCAGCGGAGCTCCTATAATTCACCCCTCCACTTT. The whole variable domain, filled in from reference TRBV19 and TRBJ1-6, reads DGGITQSPKYLFRKEGQNVTLSCEQNLNHDAMYWYRQDPGQGLRLIYYSQIVNDFQKGDIAEGYSVSREKKESFPLTVTSAQKNPTAFYLCASSIAQRSSYNSPLHFGNGTRLTVT.

The chain links TRBV7-2 to TRBJ2-7; a possible D gene is TRBD2 (6 bases). Germline-derived CDR1 and CDR2 are SGHTA and FQGNSA. The CDR3 contains 14 residues. Between the trimmed V and J ends, which lost 3 bases and 5 bases, there was a span of 14 bases. Here the CDR3 DNA reads TGTGCCAGCAGCTTCATCGGGACTCGAGACGAGCAGTACTTC. This encodes CASSFIGTRDEQYF.

J is TRBJ2-3 and V is TRBV27, with D tentatively TRBD2 (5 bases). The CDR3 loop spans 15 amino acids. Germline CDR1 and CDR2: MNHEY and SMNVEV (reference sequence). The V gene lost 2 bases and the J gene lost 5 bases, with 14 bases spanning the gap. CDR3 bases: TGTGCCAGCAGTTTACACGACGGGAAAATAGATACGCAGTATTTT. This translates into CASSLHDGKIDTQYF.

The rearrangement joins TRBV2 to TRBJ1-1, with 8 bases lining up with TRBD1. V shed 4 bases, J shed 2 bases, and the junction held 6 bases outside the gene matches. This CDR3 is 15 amino acids long. CDR1 is SNHLY and CDR2 is FYNNEI in the germline V gene. CDR3 amino acids: CASSGQGMINTEAFF. The DNA for the CDR3 is TGTGCCAGCAGTGGACAGGGGATGATTAACACTGAAGCTTTCTTT. The full variable domain, rest sourced from reference TRBV2 and TRBJ1-1, is EPEVTQTPSHQVTQMGQEVILRCVPISNHLYFYWYRQILGQKVEFLVSFYNNEISEKSEIFDDQFSVERPDGSNFTLKIRSTKLEDSAMYFCASSGQGMINTEAFFGQGTRLTVV.

This clone was picked up one time. J is TRBJ2-5 and V is TRBV13, with TRBD1 as a possible D gene (6 bases). Germline loops: CDR1 PRHDT, CDR2 FYEKMQ (reference sequence). The CDR3 extends over 14 amino acids. The V end was cut by 3 bases, the J end by 5 bases, with 13 bases between. The CDR3 spells CASSFLQGAETQYF. The CDR3, as DNA: TGTGCCAGCAGCTTCCTACAGGGTGCGGAGACCCAGTACTTC. The whole variable domain, filled in from reference TRBV13 and TRBJ2-5, reads AAGVIQSPRHLIKEKRETATLKCYPIPRHDTVYWYQQGPGQDPQFLISFYEKMQSDKGSIPDRFSAQQFSDYHSELNMSSLELGDSALYFCASSFLQGAETQYFGPGTRLLVL.

This clone was detected once. This sequence joins TRBV10-3 and TRBJ2-7; 8 bases align to TRBD2. From germline, CDR1 is ENHRY and CDR2 SYGVKD. Losses at the gene ends were 7 bases for V and 4 bases for J; bases not matched to a gene: 9. This CDR3 has 14 residues. CDR3 bases: TGTGCCATCAATTTTAGCGGGAAGTCTTACGAGCAGTACTTC. Encoded protein: CAINFSGKSYEQYF.

This rearrangement joins TRBV12-5 to TRBJ2-1; D is unclear. CDR3 length equals 15 residues. Trimming took off 5 bases at V and 4 bases at J, with 15 bases between the two ends. The germline V gene encodes CDR1 LGHNT and CDR2 FRNRAP. DNA of the CDR3: TGTGCTAGTGGTGATATAGACTGGTATTACAATGAGCAGTTCTTC. This sequence encodes CASGDIDWYYNEQFF.

V gene TRBV24-1 combines with J gene TRBJ1-2, with 7 bases matching TRBD1. The germline gives CDR1 KGHDR, CDR2 SFDVKD. Trimming cost V 4 bases and J 8 bases; bases outside gene matches: 9. The CDR3 is 14 amino acids. CDR3 sequence reads: CATSEPDRLRGYTF. The CDR3 region has the DNA TGTGCCACCAGTGAACCGGACAGGTTGAGAGGCTACACCTTC.

The gene calls are TRBV7-9 and TRBJ2-2, with D perhaps matching TRBD2 (5 bases). The CDR3 spans 16 residues. V was clipped by 5 bases and J by 5 bases, with 18 bases between them. Per germline, CDR1 SEHNR and CDR2 FQNEAQ (reference sequence). This chain's CDR3 is CASSPPSPGWTGELFF. The CDR3 bases are TGTGCCAGCAGCCCACCCTCTCCGGGATGGACCGGGGAGCTGTTTTTT.

The chain has TRBV11-3 and TRBJ2-3; a possible D gene is TRBD1 (6 bases). The CDR3 sequence is 12 residues long. CDR1 SGHNT and CDR2 YENEEA come from the germline V gene. The V end lost 4 bases, the J end lost 6 bases, and 8 bases lay between the germline ends. The CDR3 is CASSSQGDTQYF. For the CDR3, the DNA is TGTGCCAGCAGCTCGCAGGGGGATACGCAGTATTTT.

The chain is built from TRBV4-2 and TRBJ2-1; 8 bases align to TRBD2. Losses at the gene ends were 7 bases for V and 7 bases for J; bases not matched to a gene: 12. This CDR3 has 15 residues. Germline V gene sequence: CDR1 LGHNA, CDR2 YNFKEQ. The CDR3 is CASTPGSGSVNEQFF. As DNA, the CDR3 is TGTGCCAGCACCCCGGGGAGCGGGAGTGTAAATGAGCAGTTCTTC.

The rearrangement uses TRBV5-1 and TRBJ1-1, with TRBD1 identical over 11 bases. The trim removed 4 bases at V and 4 bases at J, leaving 3 bases unmatched. The CDR3 runs 14 residues. CDR1 is SGHRS, CDR2 YFSETQ, per germline. In DNA, the CDR3 is TGCGCCAGCAGCCGGGGACAGGGGGTCACTGAAGCTTTCTTT. It translates to CASSRGQGVTEAFF.

J is TRBJ2-5 and V is TRBV6-5; 10 nucleotides match TRBD1. V dropped 7 bases and J dropped 4; count of bases not matched to a gene: 3. The CDR3 consists of 13 residues. Germline V gives CDR1 MNHEY, CDR2 SVGAGI. The CDR3 loop is CASTWTGGETQYF. In DNA, the CDR3 is TGTGCCAGCACCTGGACAGGGGGAGAGACCCAGTACTTC.

The rearrangement links TRBV18 to TRBJ1-2, with a possible D match to TRBD1 (5 bases). This CDR3 has 15 amino acids. V lost 3 bases and J lost 4, with 15 bases in between. The germline CDR1 and CDR2 sequences are KGHSH and LQKENI. In DNA form, the CDR3 reads TGTGCCAGCTCACCTCGAACCCAGGGCCTCTATGGCTACACCTTC. As protein: CASSPRTQGLYGYTF.

The rearrangement links TRBV6-2 or TRBV6-3 to TRBJ2-5, with D unclear. The germline V gene has CDR1 MNHEY and CDR2 SVGEGT. This CDR3 contains 16 residues. Trimming removed 4 bases at V and 2 bases at J, with 17 bases between. This CDR3 reads CASSSPMRVNQETQYF. CDR3 sequence (DNA): TGTGCCAGCAGTTCCCCAATGAGAGTGAATCAAGAGACCCAGTACTTC.

This clone was seen once. CDR3 residues: CASSLNAGNQETQYF. CDR3 sequence (DNA): TGTGCCAGCAGCCTTAATGCCGGGAACCAAGAGACCCAGTACTTC. The V and J genes are TRBV7-3 and TRBJ2-5; D perhaps matches TRBD2 (5 bases). The CDR3 is 15 amino acids. The V and J ends lost 5 bases and 0 bases respectively, with 13 bases between them. Germline CDR1 is SGHTA and CDR2 is FQGTGA. Variable domain in full (rest from reference TRBV7-3 and TRBJ2-5): GAGVSQTPSNKVTEKGKYVELRCDPISGHTALYWYRQSLGQGPEFLIYFQGTGAADDSGLPNDRFFAVRPEGSVSTLKIQRTERGDSAVYLCASSLNAGNQETQYFGPGTRLLVL.